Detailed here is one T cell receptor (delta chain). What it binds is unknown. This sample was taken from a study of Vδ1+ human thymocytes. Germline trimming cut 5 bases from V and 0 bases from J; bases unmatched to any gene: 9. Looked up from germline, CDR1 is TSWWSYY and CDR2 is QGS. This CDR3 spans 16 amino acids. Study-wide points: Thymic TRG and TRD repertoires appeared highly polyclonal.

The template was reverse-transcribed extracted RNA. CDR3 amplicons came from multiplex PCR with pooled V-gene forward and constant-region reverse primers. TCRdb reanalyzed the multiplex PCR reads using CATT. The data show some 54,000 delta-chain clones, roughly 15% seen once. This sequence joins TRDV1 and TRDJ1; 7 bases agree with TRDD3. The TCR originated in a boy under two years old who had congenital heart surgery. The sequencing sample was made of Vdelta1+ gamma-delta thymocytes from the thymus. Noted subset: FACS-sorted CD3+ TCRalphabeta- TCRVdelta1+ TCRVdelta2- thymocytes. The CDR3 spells CALGLLGGAYTDKLIF. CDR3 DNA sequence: TGTGCTCTTGGGCTCCTGGGGGGGGCTTACACCGATAAACTCATCTTT.